This record looks at one T cell receptor (beta chain) sequence and its context. What it binds is not known. The entry originates in a study of T cell responses to AZD1222 COVID-19 vaccine. Overall study findings and caveats: Possibly, clonal diversity was underestimated; donors were largely white British and included more females. Variant regions that are unmutated are reportedly the target of nearly half of spike-specific TCRs.

Here immunoSEQ multiplex PCR was the method, and the copy in TCRdb shows in-frame clones only, minus some. This sample has around 130,000 clones; 93% occur once, and the top ten carry approximately 3.1%. This CDR3 has 15 amino acids. The germline CDR1 and CDR2 sequences are LGHNA and YNFKEQ. Between the trimmed V and J ends, which lost 1 base and 4 bases, there was a span of 12 bases. V usage is TRBV4-2 and J usage is TRBJ2-3, with D possibly TRBD2 on 6 matching bases. The origin of this receptor is an adult in good health. Here the sequenced sample was peripheral blood, taken on day 0 of AZD1222 vaccination. CDR3 coding DNA: TGTGCCAGCAGCCAAGGGACTACTTCTGCAGATACGCAGTATTTT. Its protein product is CASSQGTTSADTQYF.